This T cell receptor (beta chain) derives from a study of sequential checkpoint blockade in melanoma. Study in general: First-line arms were nivolumab then ipilimumab, or the reverse, randomized 1:1. Some 90 pretreatment tumor DNA samples were TCRβ immunosequenced. General study results and limits: Response in arm A was associated with pretreatment TIL clonality.

Documented treatment: randomized to nivolumab then ipilimumab (arm A) or the reverse (arm B). DNA-damaging chemotherapy had not been given to any patient beforehand. The CDR3 sequence is 17 residues long. Germline assignment: CDR1 MNHGY and CDR2 SAAAGT. V lost 5 bases and J lost 0; bases outside the gene matches: 7. Libraries were prepared by immunoSEQ multiplex PCR; TCRdb keeps only in-frame clonotypes and omits some of them. The data hold 6,500 to 8,000 clones, with 28% observed a single time. This clone was seen only a few times. Its antigen is still unknown. This TCR was recovered from a human donor with melanoma. The J gene is TRBJ1-4, the V gene TRBV6-8; 9 nucleotides line up with TRBD1. The sequenced sample was tumor tissue (inferred from file names), obtained from a patient given nivolumab and ipilimumab in sequence. The CDR3 loop reads CASSDCRDRATNEKLFF. Written as DNA, the CDR3 is TGTGCCAGCAGTGACTGCCGGGACAGGGCAACTAATGAAAAACTGTTTTTT.